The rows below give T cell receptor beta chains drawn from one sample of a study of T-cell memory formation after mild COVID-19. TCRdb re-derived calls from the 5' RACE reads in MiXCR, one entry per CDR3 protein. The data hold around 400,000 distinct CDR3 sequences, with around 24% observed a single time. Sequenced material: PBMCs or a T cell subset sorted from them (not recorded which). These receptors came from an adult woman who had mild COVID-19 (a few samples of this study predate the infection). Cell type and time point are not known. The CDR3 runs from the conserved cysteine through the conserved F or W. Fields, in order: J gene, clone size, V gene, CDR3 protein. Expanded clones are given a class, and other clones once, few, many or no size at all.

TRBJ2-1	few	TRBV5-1	CASSLSGLTYNEQFF
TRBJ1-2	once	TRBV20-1	CSAIEGSRGGGGYTF
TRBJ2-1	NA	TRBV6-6	CASGLAVYNEQFF
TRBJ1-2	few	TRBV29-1	CSVAGGPYGYTF
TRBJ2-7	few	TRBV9	CASSVGLAGVGYEQYF
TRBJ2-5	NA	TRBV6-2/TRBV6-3	CASIPLGQETQYF
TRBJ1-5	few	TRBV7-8	CASSLLLTGGGFRDQPQHF
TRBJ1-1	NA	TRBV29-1	CSVEAGLEAFF
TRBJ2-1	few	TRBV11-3	CASSLDRRDSYNEQFF
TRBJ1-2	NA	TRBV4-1	CASSHPGQGWENYGYTF
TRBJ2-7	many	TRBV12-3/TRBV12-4	CASSFLSVAGGSRYEQYF
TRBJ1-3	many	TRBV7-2	CASSATGGGRGNTIYF
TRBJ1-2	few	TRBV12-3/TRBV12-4	CASSLKGAGYGYTF
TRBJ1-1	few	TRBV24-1	CATRDVGTEAFF
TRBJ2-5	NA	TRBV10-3	CAISLGSPRETQYF
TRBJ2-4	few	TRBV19	CASSATSGFEGNIQYF
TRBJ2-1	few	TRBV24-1	CATSDLGNEQFF
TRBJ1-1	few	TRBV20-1	CSARLTGNEAFF
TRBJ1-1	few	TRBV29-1	CSVRNTEAFF
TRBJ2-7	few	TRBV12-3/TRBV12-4	CASSSFNRGEQYF
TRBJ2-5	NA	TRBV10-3	CATQRGQETQYF
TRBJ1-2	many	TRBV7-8	CASSPGGLYGYTF
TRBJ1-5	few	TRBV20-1	CSASSTGISNQPQHF
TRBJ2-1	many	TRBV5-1	CASNYGSSGRAEQFF
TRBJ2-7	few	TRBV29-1	CSVELTSGKYYEQYF
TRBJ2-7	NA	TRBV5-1	CASSHPQGASYEQYF
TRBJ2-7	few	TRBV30	CAWSPPARTYYSYEQYF
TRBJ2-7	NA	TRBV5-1	CASSLGQDLFHEQYF
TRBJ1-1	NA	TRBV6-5	CASSFSTGLRFTEAFF
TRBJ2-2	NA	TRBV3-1	CASKGPGELFF
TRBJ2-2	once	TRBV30	CAWSVQGHGELFF
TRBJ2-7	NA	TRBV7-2	CASSRRGFVDQYF
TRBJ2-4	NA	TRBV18	CASSPDRGLDIQYF
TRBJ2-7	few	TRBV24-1	CATSGGREQYF
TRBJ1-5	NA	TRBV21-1	CASSKGVGASNQPQHF
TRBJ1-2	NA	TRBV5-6	CASSANGQADSRYGYTF
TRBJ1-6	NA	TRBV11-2	CASSHPWVAGNSPLHF
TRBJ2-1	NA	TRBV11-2	CASTRGSHNEQFF
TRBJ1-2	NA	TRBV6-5	CASSYSPQTGKGYTF
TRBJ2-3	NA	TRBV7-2	CASRKGLAGGTDTQYF
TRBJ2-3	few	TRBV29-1	CSVEELRTDTQYF
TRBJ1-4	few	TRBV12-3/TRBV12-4	CASSLGLGGTNEKLFF
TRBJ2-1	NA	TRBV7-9	CASSNSVEDYSYNEQFF
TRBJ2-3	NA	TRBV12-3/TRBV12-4	CASNRDTDTQYF
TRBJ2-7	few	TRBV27	CASSYGAGKTYEQYF
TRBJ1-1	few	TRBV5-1	CASSREGGNTEAFF
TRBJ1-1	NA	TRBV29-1	CSVTDRGVEAFF
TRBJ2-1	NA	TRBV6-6	CASSSAGGRSGRWNEQFF
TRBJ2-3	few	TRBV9	CASGGTSGNTDTQYF
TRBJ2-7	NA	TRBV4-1	CASSHPLAGGAYEQYF
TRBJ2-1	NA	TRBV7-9	CASSLLGVFEYHEQFF
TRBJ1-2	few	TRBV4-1	CASTSDPGQVGYTF
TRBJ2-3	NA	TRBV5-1	CASSLEFTGSLTDTQYF
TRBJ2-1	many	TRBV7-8	CASSLRPLAGAYNEQFF
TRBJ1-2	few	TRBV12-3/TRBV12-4	CASSLDGLYGYTF